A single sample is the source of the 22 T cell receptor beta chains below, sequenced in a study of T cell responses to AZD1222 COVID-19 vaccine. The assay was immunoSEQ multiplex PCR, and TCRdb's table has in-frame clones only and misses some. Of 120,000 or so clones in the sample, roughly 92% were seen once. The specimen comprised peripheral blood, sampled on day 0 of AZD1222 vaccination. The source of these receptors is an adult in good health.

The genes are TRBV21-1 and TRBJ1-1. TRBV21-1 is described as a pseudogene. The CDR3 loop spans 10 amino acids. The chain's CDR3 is CASSHTEAFF. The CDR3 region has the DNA TGTGCCAGCAGCCACACTGAAGCTTTCTTT.

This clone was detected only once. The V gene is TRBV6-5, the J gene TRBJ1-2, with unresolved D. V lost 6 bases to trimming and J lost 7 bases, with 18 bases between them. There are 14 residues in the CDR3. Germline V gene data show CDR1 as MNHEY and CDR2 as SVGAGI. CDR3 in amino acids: CASRPPERTAGYTF. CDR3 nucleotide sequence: TGTGCCAGCAGACCACCGGAGCGGACCGCTGGCTACACCTTC.

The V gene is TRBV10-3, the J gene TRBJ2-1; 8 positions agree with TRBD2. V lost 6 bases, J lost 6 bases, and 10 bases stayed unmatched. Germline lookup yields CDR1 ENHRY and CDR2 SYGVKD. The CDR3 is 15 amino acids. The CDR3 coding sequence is TGTGCCATCAGGGTGGCGGGAGGCCCTAGCAATGAGCAGTTCTTC. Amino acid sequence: CAIRVAGGPSNEQFF.

The CDR3 spells CASSFYRGYNSPLHF. CDR3 sequence (DNA): TGTGCCAGCAGCTTTTACAGGGGCTATAATTCACCCCTCCACTTT. This chain joins TRBV5-6 and TRBJ1-6; 7 bases are a match to TRBD1. Trimming at V came to 2 bases and at J to 3 bases, leaving 2 bases not matched to a gene. The CDR3 runs 15 residues. Germline CDR1 and CDR2: SGHDT and YYEEEE. The full variable domain, with the rest looked up from reference TRBV5-6 and TRBJ1-6, is DAGVTQSPTHLIKTRGQQVTLRCSPKSGHDTVSWYQQALGQGPQFIFQYYEEEERQRGNFPDRFSGHQFPNYSSELNVNALLLGDSALYLCASSFYRGYNSPLHFGNGTRLTVT.

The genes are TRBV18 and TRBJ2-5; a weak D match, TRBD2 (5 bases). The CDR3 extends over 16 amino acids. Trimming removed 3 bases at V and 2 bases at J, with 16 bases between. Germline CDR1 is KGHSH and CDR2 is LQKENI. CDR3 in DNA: TGTGCCAGCTCACCGGGAACCAGGTCGGGGCAAGAGACCCAGTACTTC. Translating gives CASSPGTRSGQETQYF.

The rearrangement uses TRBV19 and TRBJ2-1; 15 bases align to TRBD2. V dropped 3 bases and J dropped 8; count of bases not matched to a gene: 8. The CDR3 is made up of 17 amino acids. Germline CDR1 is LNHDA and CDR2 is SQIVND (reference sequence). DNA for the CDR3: TGTGCCAGTAGTATCTCCGGACTAGCGGGGGGGCCCTATGAGCAGTTCTTC. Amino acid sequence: CASSISGLAGGPYEQFF.

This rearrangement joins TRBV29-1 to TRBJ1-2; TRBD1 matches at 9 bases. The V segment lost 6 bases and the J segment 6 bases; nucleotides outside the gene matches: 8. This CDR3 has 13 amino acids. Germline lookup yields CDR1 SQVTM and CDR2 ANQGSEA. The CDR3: CSVKGQGWDGYTF. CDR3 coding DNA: TGCAGCGTAAAAGGACAGGGGTGGGATGGCTACACCTTC.

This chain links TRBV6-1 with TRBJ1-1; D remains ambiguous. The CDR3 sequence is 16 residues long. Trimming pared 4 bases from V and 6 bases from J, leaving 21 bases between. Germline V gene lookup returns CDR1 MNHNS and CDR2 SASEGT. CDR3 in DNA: TGTGCCAGCAGTGTCTCCCAGGCGGCCGGGCTCCCTGAAGCTTTCTTT. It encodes CASSVSQAAGLPEAFF.

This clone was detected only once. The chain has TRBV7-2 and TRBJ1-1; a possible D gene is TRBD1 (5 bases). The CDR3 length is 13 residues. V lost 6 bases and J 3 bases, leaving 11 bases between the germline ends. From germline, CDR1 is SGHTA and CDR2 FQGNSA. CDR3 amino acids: CASSNQGDTEAFF. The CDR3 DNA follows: TGTGCCAGCAGTAACCAGGGTGACACTGAAGCTTTCTTT.

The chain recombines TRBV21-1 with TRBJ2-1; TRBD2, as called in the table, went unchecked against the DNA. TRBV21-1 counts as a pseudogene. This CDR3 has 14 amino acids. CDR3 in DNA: TGTGCCAGCAGCAAAAGCGGGACGGAAAATGAGCAGTTCTTC. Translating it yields CASSKSGTENEQFF.

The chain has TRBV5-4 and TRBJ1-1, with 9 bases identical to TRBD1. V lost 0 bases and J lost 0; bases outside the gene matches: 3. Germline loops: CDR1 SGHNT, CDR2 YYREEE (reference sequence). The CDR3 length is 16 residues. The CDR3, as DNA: TGTGCCAGCAGCTTGGGTGGACAGGGGATGAACACTGAAGCTTTCTTT. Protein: CASSLGGQGMNTEAFF.

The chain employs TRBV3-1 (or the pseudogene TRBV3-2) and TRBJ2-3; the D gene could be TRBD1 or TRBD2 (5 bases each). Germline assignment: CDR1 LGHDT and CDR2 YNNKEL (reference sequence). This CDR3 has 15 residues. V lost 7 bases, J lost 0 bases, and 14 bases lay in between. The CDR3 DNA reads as TGTGCCAGCACTCAGTCGGGGCTAAGCACAGATACGCAGTATTTT. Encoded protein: CASTQSGLSTDTQYF.

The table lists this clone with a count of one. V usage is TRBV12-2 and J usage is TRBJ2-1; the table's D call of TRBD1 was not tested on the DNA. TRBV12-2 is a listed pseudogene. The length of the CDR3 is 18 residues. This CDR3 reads CASRPTPGQGKSPNEQFF. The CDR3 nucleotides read TGTGCAAGTCGCCCGACTCCGGGACAGGGGAAATCCCCCAATGAGCAGTTCTTC.

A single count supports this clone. The CDR3 DNA reads as TGTGCCAGCTCACCATTGGCCCAGACAGGGAAAAAACTGTTTTTT. Its protein product is CASSPLAQTGKKLFF. The chain recombines TRBV18 with TRBJ1-4; 7 bases fit TRBD1. The germline gives CDR1 KGHSH, CDR2 LQKENI. Germline trimming cut 2 bases from V and 9 bases from J; bases unmatched to any gene: 9. This CDR3 is built from 15 residues.

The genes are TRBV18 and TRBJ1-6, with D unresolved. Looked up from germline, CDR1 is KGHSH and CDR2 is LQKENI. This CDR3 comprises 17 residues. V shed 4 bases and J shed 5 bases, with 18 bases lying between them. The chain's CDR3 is CASSRTFAGEDNSPLHF. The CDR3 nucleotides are TGTGCCAGCTCACGTACTTTTGCGGGAGAGGATAATTCACCCCTCCACTTT. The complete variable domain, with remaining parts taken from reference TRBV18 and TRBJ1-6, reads NAGVMQNPRHLVRRRGQEARLRCSPMKGHSHVYWYRQLPEEGLKFMVYLQKENIIDESGMPKERFSAEFPKEGPSILRIQQVVRGDSAAYFCASSRTFAGEDNSPLHFGNGTRLTVT.

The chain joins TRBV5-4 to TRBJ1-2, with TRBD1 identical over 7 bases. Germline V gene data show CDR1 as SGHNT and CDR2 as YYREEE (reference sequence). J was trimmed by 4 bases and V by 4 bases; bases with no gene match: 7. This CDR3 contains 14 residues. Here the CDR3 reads CASSHPTGTYGYTF. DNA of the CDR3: TGTGCCAGCAGCCATCCGACAGGGACCTATGGCTACACCTTC.

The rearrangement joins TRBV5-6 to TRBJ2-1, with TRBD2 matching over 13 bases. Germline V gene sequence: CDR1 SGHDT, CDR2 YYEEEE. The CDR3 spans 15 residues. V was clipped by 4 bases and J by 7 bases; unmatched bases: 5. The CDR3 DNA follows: TGTGCCAGCAGCCTCGGACTAGCGGGAGTGAATGAGCAGTTCTTC. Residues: CASSLGLAGVNEQFF. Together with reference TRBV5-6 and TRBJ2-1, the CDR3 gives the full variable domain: DAGVTQSPTHLIKTRGQQVTLRCSPKSGHDTVSWYQQALGQGPQFIFQYYEEEERQRGNFPDRFSGHQFPNYSSELNVNALLLGDSALYLCASSLGLAGVNEQFFGPGTRLTVL.

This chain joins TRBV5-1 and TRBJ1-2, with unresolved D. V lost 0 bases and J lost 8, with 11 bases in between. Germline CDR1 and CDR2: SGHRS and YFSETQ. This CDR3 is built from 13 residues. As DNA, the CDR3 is TGCGCCAGCAGCTTGGACAGATATAGAGGCTACACCTTC. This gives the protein CASSLDRYRGYTF. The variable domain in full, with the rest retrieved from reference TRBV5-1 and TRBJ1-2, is KAGVTQTPRYLIKTRGQQVTLSCSPISGHRSVSWYQQTPGQGLQFLFEYFSETQRNKGNFPGRFSGRQFSNSRSEMNVSTLELGDSALYLCASSLDRYRGYTFGSGTRLTVV.

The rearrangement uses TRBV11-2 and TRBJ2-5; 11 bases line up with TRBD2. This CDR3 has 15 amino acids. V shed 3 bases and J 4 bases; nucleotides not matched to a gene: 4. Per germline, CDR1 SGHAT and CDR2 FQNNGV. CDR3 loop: CASSLTSGDLETQYF. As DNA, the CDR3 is TGTGCCAGCAGCTTGACTAGCGGGGACCTAGAGACCCAGTACTTC.

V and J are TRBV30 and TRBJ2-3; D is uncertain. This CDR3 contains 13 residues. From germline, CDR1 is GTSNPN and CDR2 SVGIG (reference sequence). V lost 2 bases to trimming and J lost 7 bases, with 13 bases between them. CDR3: CAWSLSSGYTQYF. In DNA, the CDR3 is TGTGCCTGGAGTCTTAGTAGTGGATATACGCAGTATTTT.

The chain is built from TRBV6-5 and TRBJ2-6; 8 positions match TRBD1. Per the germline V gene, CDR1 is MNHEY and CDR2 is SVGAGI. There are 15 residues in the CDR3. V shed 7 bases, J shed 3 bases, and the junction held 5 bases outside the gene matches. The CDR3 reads CASTLQGVGANVLTF. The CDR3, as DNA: TGTGCCAGCACCCTACAGGGGGTTGGGGCCAACGTCCTGACTTTC.

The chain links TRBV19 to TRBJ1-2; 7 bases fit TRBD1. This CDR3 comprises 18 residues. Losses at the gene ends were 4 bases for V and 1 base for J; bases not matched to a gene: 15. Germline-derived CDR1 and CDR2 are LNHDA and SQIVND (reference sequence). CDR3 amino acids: CASSTGTAKRPSNYGYTF. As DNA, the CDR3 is TGTGCCAGTAGTACAGGGACAGCAAAAAGACCCAGTAACTATGGCTACACCTTC.